Here is one TCR beta chain with its context. Its antigen remains unknown. This entry comes from a study of T cells in Graves' hyperthyroidism and ophthalmopathy. The cohort's ophthalmopathy patients, a group with duration under 3 months, had a Clinical Activity Score of at least 3 and a NOSPECS grade of at least 4. RNA transcripts were the template for amplifying TCR beta CDR3 regions. First-round RT-PCR targeting the TCR CDR3 was performed with the HTBI primer set. One entry per CDR3 protein, called by TCRdb with MiXCR from the multiplex PCR reads. The sample includes a few hundred thousand distinct CDR3 sequences, about 20% seen only once; the top ten take approximately 54%. This CDR3 is 16 amino acids long. The ends lost 0 bases at V and 6 bases at J; junction bases unmatched: 3. Per germline, CDR1 MRHNA and CDR2 SNTAGT. Study-wide results and caveats: Most expanded thyroid clonotypes above 0.001 recurred in blood.

This TCR came from a woman between 70 and 85 years old with Graves' ophthalmopathy. Sequencing was done on a sample of blood. The rearrangement joins TRBV6-4 to TRBJ2-3; TRBD2 agrees at 13 bases. The CDR3 DNA reads TGTGCCAGCAGTGACTCGACTAGCGGGGGGTCCGATACGCAGTATTTT. Its protein product is CASSDSTSGGSDTQYF.